The 18 T cell receptor beta chains in this list originate from one sample, sequenced in a study of CD8+ T cells in alopecia areata. TCR sequencing used cDNA made by reverse transcription of extracted RNA. The method was immunoSEQ multiplex PCR; TCRdb's version includes in-frame clones alone and lacks a portion of them. The data show over 150,000 clones, with 53% seen just once and 10% to 13% held by the top ten. Treatment denoted: oral pan-JAK inhibitor, 5-10 mg twice daily. The sample in question was CD8+ T cells sorted from blood, obtained at week 24, from a patient treated with tofacitinib. These receptor sequences come from a human donor with alopecia areata.

The chain joins TRBV29-1 to TRBJ1-1; D is undetermined. V lost 6 bases, J lost 4 bases, and 21 bases lay in between. CDR3 length: 15 amino acids. Germline-derived CDR1 and CDR2 are SQVTM and ANQGSEA. CDR3 amino acids: CSVPRSGRRGTEAFF. CDR3 in DNA: TGCAGCGTGCCCCGCTCGGGCAGGAGAGGCACTGAAGCTTTCTTT.

V and J are TRBV5-1 and TRBJ2-7; D uncertain. In germline, CDR1 is SGHRS, CDR2 YFSETQ. CDR3 length equals 14 residues. The germline V and J ends were trimmed by 1 base and 2 bases, with 10 bases remaining between them. CDR3 bases: TGCGCCAGCAGCTTGTCAACCGACACCTACGAGCAGTACTTC. As protein: CASSLSTDTYEQYF.

This clone was recorded a few times. This chain uses TRBV9 with TRBJ2-1, with D unresolved. This CDR3 contains 12 residues. Germline V gene lookup returns CDR1 SGDLS and CDR2 YYNGEE. V was clipped by 4 bases and J by 10 bases, with 12 bases between them. The CDR3 sequence: CASSPGSLEQFF. The CDR3 DNA sequence: TGTGCCAGCAGCCCCGGCTCCCTCGAGCAGTTCTTC.

The chain employs TRBV13 and TRBJ2-3; the D is unclear. This CDR3 is 12 amino acids long. Germline values: CDR1 PRHDT, CDR2 FYEKMQ (reference sequence). Deletions cut 5 bases from V and 3 bases from J, with 6 bases between. DNA for the CDR3: TGTGCCAGCAGCCAAGGGACAGATACGCAGTATTTT. Residues: CASSQGTDTQYF. Variable domain in full (rest from reference TRBV13 and TRBJ2-3): AAGVIQSPRHLIKEKRETATLKCYPIPRHDTVYWYQQGPGQDPQFLISFYEKMQSDKGSIPDRFSAQQFSDYHSELNMSSLELGDSALYFCASSQGTDTQYFGPGTRLTVL.

This clone has just a few counts. CDR3 DNA: TGTGCCATCAGTGAACGTGGGGGCCAGAACACCGGGGAGCTGTTTTTT. It yields the protein CAISERGGQNTGELFF. The chain carries TRBV10-3 and TRBJ2-2, with TRBD1 as a possible D gene (6 bases). V gave up 3 bases and J gave up 1 base, with 12 bases separating them. In germline, CDR1 is ENHRY, CDR2 SYGVKD. This CDR3 is 16 amino acids long.

This clone showed up just a few times. The V call is TRBV27, the J call TRBJ1-5; the D gene is possibly TRBD1 (6 bases). V was shortened by 6 bases and J by 0 bases, with 15 bases between the two germline ends. CDR1 MNHEY and CDR2 SMNVEV come from the germline V gene (reference sequence). The CDR3 has 16 residues. CDR3 sequence: CASRPGQLNSNQPQHF. The CDR3 nucleotides read TGTGCCAGCAGGCCCGGACAGCTAAATAGCAATCAGCCCCAGCATTTT.

This chain connects TRBV30 to TRBJ2-3; 7 positions agree with TRBD2. The CDR3 has 14 residues. Germline V gene sequence: CDR1 GTSNPN, CDR2 SVGIG (reference sequence). V lost 3 bases and J lost 0; bases outside the gene matches: 3. DNA of the CDR3: TGTGCCTGGAGCGGGGGGACTAGCACAGATACGCAGTATTTT. Amino acid sequence: CAWSGGTSTDTQYF.

In this sample, this clone turned up a few times. The rearrangement joins TRBV14 to TRBJ2-1; D perhaps matches TRBD1 (5 bases). With 1 base removed from V and 8 bases from J, the gap between germline ends came to 12 bases. Per germline, CDR1 SGHDN and CDR2 FVKESK. The CDR3 is made up of 14 amino acids. As DNA, the CDR3 is TGTGCCAGCAGCCAAGCATTCCTAGGGGATGAGCAGTTCTTC. It codes for CASSQAFLGDEQFF.

This sequence joins TRBV7-9 and TRBJ1-2; 10 bases map to TRBD1. Germline CDR1 and CDR2: SEHNR and FQNEAQ (reference sequence). This CDR3 region has 17 residues. The V segment lost 4 bases and the J segment 2 bases; nucleotides outside the gene matches: 10. The CDR3 loop reads CASSSPGQGLRNYGYTF. The CDR3 DNA is TGTGCCAGCAGCTCCCCGGGACAGGGGTTAAGAAACTATGGCTACACCTTC.

This clone was seen more than once but under ten times. The chain joins TRBV13 to TRBJ2-3, with TRBD2 matching over 14 bases. Unmatched junction bases numbered 7, after V lost 4 bases and J lost 1 base. This CDR3 contains 18 residues. The germline gives CDR1 PRHDT, CDR2 FYEKMQ (reference sequence). CDR3: CASSSRLAGGPGTDTQYF. In DNA form, the CDR3 reads TGTGCCAGCAGCTCCCGACTAGCGGGGGGGCCGGGCACAGATACGCAGTATTTT.

This clone was recorded a few times. The gene calls are TRBV15 and TRBJ2-7; D ambiguous. The V gene's germline CDR1 is LNHNV and CDR2 YYDKDF (reference sequence). This CDR3 has 14 amino acids. The germline V and J ends were trimmed by 5 bases and 0 bases, with 11 bases remaining between them. The CDR3 nucleotides are TGTGCCACCAGCGGAAAGTTGGCCTCCTACGAGCAGTACTTC. Encoded protein: CATSGKLASYEQYF.

The V call is TRBV30, the J call TRBJ1-4; a weak D match, TRBD1 (6 bases). The germline V gene encodes CDR1 GTSNPN and CDR2 SVGIG (reference sequence). The CDR3 length is 13 residues. V gave up 2 bases and J gave up 5 bases, with 9 bases separating them. The CDR3 loop is CAWSTGMNEKLFF. DNA of the CDR3: TGTGCCTGGAGTACAGGGATGAATGAAAAACTGTTTTTT.

J is TRBJ1-1 and V is TRBV15; weak D call: TRBD1 (6 bases). V lost 1 base and J lost 5, with 11 bases in between. CDR3 length: 14 amino acids. In germline, CDR1 is LNHNV, CDR2 YYDKDF (reference sequence). The CDR3 nucleotides are TGTGCCACCAGCAGAGCCGGGACACGAACTGAAGCTTTCTTT. This translates into CATSRAGTRTEAFF.

The sample holds a few counts of this clone. As DNA, the CDR3 is TGCGCCAGCAGCCAAGATAACCCTAGCGGCACAGATACGCAGTATTTT. Protein: CASSQDNPSGTDTQYF. The genes are TRBV4-1 and TRBJ2-3; D may be TRBD2 (6 bases). Germline lookup yields CDR1 MGHRA and CDR2 YSYEKL. The V end was cut by 0 bases, the J end by 1 base, with 11 bases between. The CDR3 runs to 16 residues.

The chain recombines TRBV19 with TRBJ2-3; 9 nucleotides match TRBD2. V trimming: 0 bases; J trimming: 2 bases; junction bases outside the gene matches: 6. This CDR3 has 17 amino acids. Germline CDR1 LNHDA, CDR2 SQIVND (reference sequence). The CDR3 region is CASSIDSLAGHTDTQYF. The CDR3 coding sequence is TGTGCCAGTAGTATAGATTCCCTAGCGGGGCACACAGATACGCAGTATTTT.

This clone has just a few counts. The chain couples TRBV27 to TRBJ2-7, with TRBD1 matching over 10 bases. V lost 5 bases to trimming and J lost 5 bases; unmatched junction nucleotides: 6. There are 14 residues in the CDR3. Germline V CDR1 and CDR2: MNHEY, SMNVEV (reference sequence). The DNA for the CDR3 is TGTGCCAGCAGTAACCGGGACAGGGGCCACGAGCAGTACTTC. Translated: CASSNRDRGHEQYF.

CDR3 bases: TGTGCCAGCAGTTCTTTCACAGGACTATCGGAGACCCAGTACTTC. Translation gives CASSSFTGLSETQYF. The chain combines TRBV6-5 with TRBJ2-5; D is possibly TRBD2 (6 bases). Per the germline V gene, CDR1 is MNHEY and CDR2 is SVGAGI. V shed 4 bases and J shed 5 bases, with 17 bases lying between them. The CDR3 runs 15 residues.

V gene TRBV29-1 combines with J gene TRBJ1-2; D remains ambiguous. The germline CDR1 and CDR2 sequences are SQVTM and ANQGSEA. V dropped 4 bases and J dropped 8 bases, with 14 bases sitting between them. CDR3 length: 12 amino acids. In DNA, the CDR3 is TGCAGCGTTGTATTTAAAGGGTACGGCTACACCTTC. It translates to CSVVFKGYGYTF.